This T cell receptor (beta chain) was sequenced for a study of control samples from healthy donors and cancer patients. Profiling relied on immunoSEQ multiplex PCR, and the TCRdb table lists in-frame clones only, not all of them. The sample includes around 100,000 clones, around 89% of them seen just once. Germline V CDR1 and CDR2: KGHDR, SFDVKD. The CDR3 is made up of 18 amino acids. The V gene lost 2 bases and the J gene lost 5 bases, with 20 bases spanning the gap. The chain couples TRBV24-1 to TRBJ1-4, with D possibly TRBD1 on 5 matching bases. This receptor was obtained from a man in his sixties with lung cancer. Sequencing was performed on PBMCs. CDR3 bases: TGTGCCACCAGTGATTACCGCCGAGGGGAGACAGTGAATGAAAAACTGTTTTTT. It codes for CATSDYRRGETVNEKLFF.